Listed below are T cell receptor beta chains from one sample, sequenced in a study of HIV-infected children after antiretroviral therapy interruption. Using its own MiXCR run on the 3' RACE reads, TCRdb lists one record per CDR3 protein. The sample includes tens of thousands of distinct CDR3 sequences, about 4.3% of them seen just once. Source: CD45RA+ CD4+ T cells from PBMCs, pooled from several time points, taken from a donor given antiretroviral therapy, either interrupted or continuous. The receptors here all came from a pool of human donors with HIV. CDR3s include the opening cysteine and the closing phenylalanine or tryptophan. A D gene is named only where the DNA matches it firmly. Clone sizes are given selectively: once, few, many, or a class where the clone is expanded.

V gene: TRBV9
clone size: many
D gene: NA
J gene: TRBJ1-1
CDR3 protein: CASSAGLGVDTEAFF
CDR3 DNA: TGTGCCAGCAGCGCTGGGTTGGGGGTGGACACTGAAGCTTTCTTT

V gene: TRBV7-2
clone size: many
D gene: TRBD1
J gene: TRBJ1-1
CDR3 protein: CASSLDRINTEAFF
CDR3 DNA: TGTGCCAGCAGCTTGGACAGGATCAACACTGAAGCTTTCTTT

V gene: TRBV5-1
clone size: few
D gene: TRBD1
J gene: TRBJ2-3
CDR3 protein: CASSLRDRGTDTQYF
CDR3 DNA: TGCGCCAGCAGCCTCCGGGACAGGGGCACAGATACGCAGTATTTT

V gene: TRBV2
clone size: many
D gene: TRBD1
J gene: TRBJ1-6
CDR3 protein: CASSGGLGALHF
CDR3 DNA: TGTGCCAGCTCAGGGGGTCTTGGAGCCCTCCACTTT

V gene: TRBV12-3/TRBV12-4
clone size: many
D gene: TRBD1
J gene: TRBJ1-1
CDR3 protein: CASRPDRDSMNTEAFF
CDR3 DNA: TGTGCCAGCAGACCGGATCGGGACAGCATGAACACTGAAGCTTTCTTT

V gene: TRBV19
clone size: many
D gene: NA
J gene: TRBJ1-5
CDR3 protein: CASKQQAISPQHF
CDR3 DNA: TGTGCCAGTAAGCAACAGGCCATCAGTCCCCAGCATTTT

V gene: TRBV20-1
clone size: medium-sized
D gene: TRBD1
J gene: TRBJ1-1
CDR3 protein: CSATGTVNTEAFF
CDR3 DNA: TGCAGTGCAACCGGGACAGTCAACACTGAAGCTTTCTTT

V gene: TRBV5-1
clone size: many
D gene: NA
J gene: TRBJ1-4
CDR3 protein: CASSPGTYSRNEKLFF
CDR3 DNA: TGCGCCAGCAGCCCCGGGACATATAGTCGGAATGAAAAACTGTTTTTT

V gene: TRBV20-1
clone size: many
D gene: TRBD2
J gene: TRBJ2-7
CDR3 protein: CSARSLAGLKYEQYF
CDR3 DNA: TGCAGTGCTAGATCACTAGCGGGGCTAAAATACGAGCAGTACTTC

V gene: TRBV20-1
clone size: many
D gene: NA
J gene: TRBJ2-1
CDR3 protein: CSASRQGFYNEQFF
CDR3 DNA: TGCAGTGCTAGTCGGCAGGGATTCTACAATGAGCAGTTCTTC

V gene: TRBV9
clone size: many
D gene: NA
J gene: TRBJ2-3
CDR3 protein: CASTISGTNPRDTQYF
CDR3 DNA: TGTGCCAGCACTATTTCCGGGACCAACCCCCGAGATACGCAGTATTTT

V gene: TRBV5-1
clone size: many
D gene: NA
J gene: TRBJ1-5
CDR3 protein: CASSLGAQPNQPQHF
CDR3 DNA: TGCGCCAGCAGCTTGGGGGCCCAACCCAATCAGCCCCAGCATTTT

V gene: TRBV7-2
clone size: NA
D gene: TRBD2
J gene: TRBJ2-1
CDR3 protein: CASSWTSGTYNEQFF
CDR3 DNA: TGTGCCAGCAGCTGGACTAGCGGCACCTACAATGAGCAGTTCTTC

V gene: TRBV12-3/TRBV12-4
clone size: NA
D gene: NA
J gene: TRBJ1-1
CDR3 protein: CASSPGSHTEAFF
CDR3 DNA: TGTGCCAGCAGCCCCGGGAGTCACACTGAAGCTTTCTTT

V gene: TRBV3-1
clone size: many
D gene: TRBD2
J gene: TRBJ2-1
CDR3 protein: CASSQVIAGSNEQFF
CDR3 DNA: TGTGCCAGCAGCCAAGTTATAGCGGGGAGCAATGAGCAGTTCTTC

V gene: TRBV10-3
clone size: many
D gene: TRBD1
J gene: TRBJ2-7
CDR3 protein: CAISESNPSGGSYEQYF
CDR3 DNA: TGTGCCATCAGTGAGTCGAACCCTTCAGGGGGAAGCTACGAGCAGTACTTC

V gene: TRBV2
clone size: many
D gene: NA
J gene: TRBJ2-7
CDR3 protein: CASMGIPYEQYF
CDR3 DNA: TGTGCCAGCATGGGGATCCCCTACGAGCAGTACTTC

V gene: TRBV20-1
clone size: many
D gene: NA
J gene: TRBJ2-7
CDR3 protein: CSAIESYEQYF
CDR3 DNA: TGCAGTGCTATCGAATCCTACGAGCAGTACTTC

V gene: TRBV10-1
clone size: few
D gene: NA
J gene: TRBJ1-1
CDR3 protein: CASSEDSNTEAFF
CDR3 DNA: TGCGCCAGCTCGGAGGACAGTAACACTGAAGCTTTCTTT

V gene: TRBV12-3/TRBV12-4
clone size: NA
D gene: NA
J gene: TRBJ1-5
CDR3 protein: CASSLKGGQPQHF
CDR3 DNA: TGTGCCAGCAGTTTAAAGGGGGGGCAGCCCCAGCATTTT

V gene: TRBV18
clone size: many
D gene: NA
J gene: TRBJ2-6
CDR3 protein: CASSPPGVSGANVLTF
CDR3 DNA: TGTGCCAGCTCACCACCGGGGGTCTCTGGGGCCAACGTCCTGACTTTC

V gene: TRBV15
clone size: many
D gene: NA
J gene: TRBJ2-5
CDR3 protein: CATSRGFQETQYF
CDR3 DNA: TGTGCCACCAGCAGGGGGTTCCAAGAGACCCAGTACTTC

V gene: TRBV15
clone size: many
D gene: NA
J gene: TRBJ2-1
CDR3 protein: CATSRDFAGMNEQFF
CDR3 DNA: TGTGCCACCAGCAGAGATTTTGCAGGGATGAATGAGCAGTTCTTC

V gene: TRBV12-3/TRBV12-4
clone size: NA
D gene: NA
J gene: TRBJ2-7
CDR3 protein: CASSRPTASYEQYF
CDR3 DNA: TGTGCCAGCAGCCGCCCGACAGCTTCATACGAGCAGTACTTC

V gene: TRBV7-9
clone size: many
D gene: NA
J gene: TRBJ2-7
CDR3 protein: CASSLGGAAYEQYF
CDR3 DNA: TGTGCCAGCAGCTTGGGGGGGGCCGCCTACGAGCAGTACTTC

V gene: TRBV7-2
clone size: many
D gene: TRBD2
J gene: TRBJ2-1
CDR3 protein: CASSFGLANNEQFF
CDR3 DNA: TGTGCCAGCAGCTTTGGACTAGCCAACAATGAGCAGTTCTTC

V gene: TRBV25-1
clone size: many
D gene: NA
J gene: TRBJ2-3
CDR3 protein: CASSGRILTDTQYF
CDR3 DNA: TGTGCCAGCAGTGGACGGATACTCACAGATACGCAGTATTTT

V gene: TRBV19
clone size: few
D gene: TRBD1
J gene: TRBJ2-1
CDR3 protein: CASSLPDRQGRIKFF
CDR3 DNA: TGTGCCAGTAGTCTTCCAGATAGACAGGGAAGGATCAAGTTCTTC

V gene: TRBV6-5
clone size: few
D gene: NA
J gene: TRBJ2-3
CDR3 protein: CASSQSTVDTQYF
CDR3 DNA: TGTGCCAGCAGCCAGAGTACGGTAGATACGCAGTATTTT

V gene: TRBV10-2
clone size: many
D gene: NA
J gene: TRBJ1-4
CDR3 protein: CASSDRAANEKLFF
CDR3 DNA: TGCGCCAGCTCCGACAGAGCGGCTAATGAAAAACTGTTTTTT

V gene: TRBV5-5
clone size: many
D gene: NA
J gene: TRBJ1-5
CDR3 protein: CASSLGVGGRPQHF
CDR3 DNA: TGTGCCAGCAGCTTGGGGGTAGGAGGGAGGCCCCAGCATTTT

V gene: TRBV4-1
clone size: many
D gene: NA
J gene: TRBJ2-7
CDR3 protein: CASSPSPPGTRYVEQYF
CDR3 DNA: TGCGCCAGCAGCCCATCCCCACCGGGGACACGGTATGTCGAGCAGTACTTC

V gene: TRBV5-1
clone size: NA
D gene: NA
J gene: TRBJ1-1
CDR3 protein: CASSLGHAGFTEAFF
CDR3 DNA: TGCGCCAGCAGCTTGGGACATGCGGGTTTCACTGAAGCTTTCTTT

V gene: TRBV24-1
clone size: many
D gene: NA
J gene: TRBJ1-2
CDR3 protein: CATSDPYGYTF
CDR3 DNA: TGTGCCACCAGTGATCCCTATGGCTACACCTTC

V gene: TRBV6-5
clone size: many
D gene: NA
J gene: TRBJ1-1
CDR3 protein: CASSPSLGNTEAFF
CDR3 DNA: TGTGCCAGCAGCCCCTCCTTGGGGAACACTGAAGCTTTCTTT

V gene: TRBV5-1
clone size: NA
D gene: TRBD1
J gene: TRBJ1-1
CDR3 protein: CASSLVGQGRAFF
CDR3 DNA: TGCGCCAGCAGCTTGGTGGGACAGGGAAGAGCTTTCTTT

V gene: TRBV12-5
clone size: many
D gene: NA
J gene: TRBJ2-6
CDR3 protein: CASGLGRLSGANVLTF
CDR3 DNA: TGTGCTAGTGGTTTGGGTCGTCTCTCTGGGGCCAACGTCCTGACTTTC

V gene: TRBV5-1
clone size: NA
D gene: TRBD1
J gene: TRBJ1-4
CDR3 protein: CASSLLPGQGAEKLFF
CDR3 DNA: TGCGCCAGCAGCTTGTTACCGGGACAGGGGGCTGAAAAACTGTTTTTT

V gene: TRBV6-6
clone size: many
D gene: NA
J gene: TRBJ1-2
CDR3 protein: CASSGGGPSGYTF
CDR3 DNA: TGTGCCAGCAGTGGCGGCGGACCAAGTGGCTACACCTTC

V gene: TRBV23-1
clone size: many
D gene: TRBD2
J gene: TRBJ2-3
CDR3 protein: CASSLTGGECQNTLYF
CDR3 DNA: TGTGCCAGCAGTCTGACTGGGGGGGAATGTCAAAACACCTTGTACTTT

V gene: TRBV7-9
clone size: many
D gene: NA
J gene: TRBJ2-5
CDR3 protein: CASSSSLAGLETQYF
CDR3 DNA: TGTGCCAGCAGCTCCAGTCTCGCGGGGCTGGAGACCCAGTACTTC

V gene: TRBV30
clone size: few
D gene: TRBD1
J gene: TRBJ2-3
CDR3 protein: CAWNRDRDTDTQYF
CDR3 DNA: TGTGCCTGGAACCGGGACAGGGACACAGATACGCAGTATTTT

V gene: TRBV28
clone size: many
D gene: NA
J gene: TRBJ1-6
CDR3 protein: CASTNSYNSPLHF
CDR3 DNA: TGTGCCAGCACCAACTCCTATAATTCACCCCTCCACTTT

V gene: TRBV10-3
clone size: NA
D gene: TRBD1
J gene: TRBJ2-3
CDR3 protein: CAISDRAGDTQYF
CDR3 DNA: TGTGCCATTTCTGACAGGGCCGGAGATACGCAGTATTTT

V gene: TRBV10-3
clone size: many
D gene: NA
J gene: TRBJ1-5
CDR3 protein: CAISESVQDNQPQHF
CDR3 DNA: TGTGCCATCAGTGAATCGGTGCAGGACAATCAGCCCCAGCATTTT

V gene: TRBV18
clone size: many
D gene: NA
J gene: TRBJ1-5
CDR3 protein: CASSPDGHQPQHF
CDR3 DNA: TGTGCCAGCTCACCGGACGGACATCAGCCCCAGCATTTT

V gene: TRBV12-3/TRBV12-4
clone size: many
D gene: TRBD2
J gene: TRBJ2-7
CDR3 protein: CASSFERGGFYEQYF
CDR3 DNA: TGTGCCAGCAGTTTCGAGCGGGGGGGTTTCTACGAGCAGTACTTC

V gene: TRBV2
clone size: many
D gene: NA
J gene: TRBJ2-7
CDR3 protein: CASSPGHIALGYEQYF
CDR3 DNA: TGTGCCAGCAGCCCGGGACATATTGCGTTAGGCTACGAGCAGTACTTC

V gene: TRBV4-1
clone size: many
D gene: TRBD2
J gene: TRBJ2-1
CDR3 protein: CASSHRLAGHNEQFF
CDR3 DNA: TGCGCCAGCAGCCACCGACTAGCGGGGCACAATGAGCAGTTCTTC